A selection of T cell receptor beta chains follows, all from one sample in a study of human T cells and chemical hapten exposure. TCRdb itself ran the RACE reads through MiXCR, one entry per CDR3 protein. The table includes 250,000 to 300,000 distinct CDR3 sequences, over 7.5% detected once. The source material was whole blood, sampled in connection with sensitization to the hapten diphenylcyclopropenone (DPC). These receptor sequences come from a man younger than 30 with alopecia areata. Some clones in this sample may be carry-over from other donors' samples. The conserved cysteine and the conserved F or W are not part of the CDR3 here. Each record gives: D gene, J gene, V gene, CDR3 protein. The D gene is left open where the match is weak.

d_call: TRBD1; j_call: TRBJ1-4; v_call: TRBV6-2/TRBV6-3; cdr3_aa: ASSRRGQRYEKLF
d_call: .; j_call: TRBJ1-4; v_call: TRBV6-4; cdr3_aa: ASRGHATNEKLF
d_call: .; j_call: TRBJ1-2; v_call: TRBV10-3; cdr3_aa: AITPGPNYGYT
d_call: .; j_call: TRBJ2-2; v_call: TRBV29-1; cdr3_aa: SVRLSNTGELF
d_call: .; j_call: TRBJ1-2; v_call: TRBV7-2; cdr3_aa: ASSPYNDGYT
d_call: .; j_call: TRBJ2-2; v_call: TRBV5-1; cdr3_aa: ASSPDSPGELF
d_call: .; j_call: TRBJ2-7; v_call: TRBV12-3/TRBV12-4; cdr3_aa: ASRSSHEQY
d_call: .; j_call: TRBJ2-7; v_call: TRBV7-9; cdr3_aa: ASSFRGRDEQY
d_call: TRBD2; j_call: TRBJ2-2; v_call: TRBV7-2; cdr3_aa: ASRVAGGRSTGELF
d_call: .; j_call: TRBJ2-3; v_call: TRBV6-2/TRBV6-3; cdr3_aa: ASSWDMRGDATDTQY
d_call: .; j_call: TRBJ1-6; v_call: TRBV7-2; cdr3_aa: ASSSQDGRSPLH
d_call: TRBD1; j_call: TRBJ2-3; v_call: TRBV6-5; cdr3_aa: ASSPDRVETDTQY
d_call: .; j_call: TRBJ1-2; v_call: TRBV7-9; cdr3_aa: ASKMDGNYGYT
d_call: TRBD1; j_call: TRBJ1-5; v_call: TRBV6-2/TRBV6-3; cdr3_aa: ASSYPGGDRGRQPQH
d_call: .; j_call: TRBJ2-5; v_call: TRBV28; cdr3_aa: ALTRAQY
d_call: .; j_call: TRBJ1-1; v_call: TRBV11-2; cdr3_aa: ASRGVAGPLNTEAF
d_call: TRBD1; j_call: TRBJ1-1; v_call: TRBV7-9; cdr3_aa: ASSCRDRGIGTEAF
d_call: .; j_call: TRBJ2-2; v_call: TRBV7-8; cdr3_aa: ASSHTGKNTGELF
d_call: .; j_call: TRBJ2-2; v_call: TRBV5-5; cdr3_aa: ASSLGPDRELF
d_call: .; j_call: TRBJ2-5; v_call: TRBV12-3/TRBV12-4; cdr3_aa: ASSFRGGNGETQY
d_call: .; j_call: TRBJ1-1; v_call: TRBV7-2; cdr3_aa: ASSLVTGYAF
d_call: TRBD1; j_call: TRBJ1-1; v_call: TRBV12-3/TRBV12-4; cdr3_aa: ASSITTRGLTQNTEAF
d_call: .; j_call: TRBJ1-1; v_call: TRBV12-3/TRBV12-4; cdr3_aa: ASRYRERGTEAF
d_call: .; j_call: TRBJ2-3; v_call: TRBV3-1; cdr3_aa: ASSPPGTPGDTQY
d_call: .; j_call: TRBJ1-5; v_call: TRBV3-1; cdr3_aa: ASSQEGRPQH
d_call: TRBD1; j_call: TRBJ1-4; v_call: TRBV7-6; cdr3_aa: ASSVGQYNEKLF
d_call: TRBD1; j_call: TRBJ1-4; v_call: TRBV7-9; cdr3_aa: ASGRTGEKLF
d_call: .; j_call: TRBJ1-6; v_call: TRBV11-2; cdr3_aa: ASSLVRGRNSPLH
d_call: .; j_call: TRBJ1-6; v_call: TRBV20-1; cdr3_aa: SAKGQNNSPLH
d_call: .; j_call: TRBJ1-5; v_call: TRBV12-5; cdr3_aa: ASGPPGRGNQPQH
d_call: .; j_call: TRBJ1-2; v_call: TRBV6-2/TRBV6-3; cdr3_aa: ASRRVSEGGYT
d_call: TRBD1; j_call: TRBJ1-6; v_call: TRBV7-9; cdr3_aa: ASSSGTALFHNSPLH
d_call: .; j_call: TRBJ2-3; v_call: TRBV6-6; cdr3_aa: ASIKRGTSTDTQY
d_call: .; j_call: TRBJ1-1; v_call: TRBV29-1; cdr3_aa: SATGNTEAF
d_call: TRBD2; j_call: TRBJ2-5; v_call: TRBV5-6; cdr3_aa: ASSLWGGGDQETQY
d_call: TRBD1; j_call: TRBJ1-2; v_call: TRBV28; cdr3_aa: ASSATRDRAARGYT
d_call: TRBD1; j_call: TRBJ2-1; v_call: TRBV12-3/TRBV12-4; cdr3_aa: ASSSDRELDEQF
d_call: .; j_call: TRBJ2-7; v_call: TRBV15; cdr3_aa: ATSRDIPGGGRDEQY
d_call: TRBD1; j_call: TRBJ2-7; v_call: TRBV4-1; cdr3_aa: ASSRDRVRHEQY
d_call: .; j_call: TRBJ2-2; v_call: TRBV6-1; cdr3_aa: ASSEGGAAGELF
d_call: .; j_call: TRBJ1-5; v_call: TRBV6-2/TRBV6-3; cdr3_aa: ASSYGWGPNNQPQH
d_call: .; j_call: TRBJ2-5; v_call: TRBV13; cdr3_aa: ASSLRAGASETQY
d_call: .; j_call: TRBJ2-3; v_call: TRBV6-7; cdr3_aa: ASSYSEQPTSTDTQY
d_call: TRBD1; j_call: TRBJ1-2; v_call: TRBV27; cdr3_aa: ASRLGGDRNYGYT
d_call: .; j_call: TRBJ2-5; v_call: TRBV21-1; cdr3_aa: ASSKQGVQETQY
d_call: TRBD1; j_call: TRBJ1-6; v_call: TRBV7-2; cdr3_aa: ASSLSGTGNSPLH
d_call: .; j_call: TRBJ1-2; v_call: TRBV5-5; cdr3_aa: ASSKPGTAYGYT
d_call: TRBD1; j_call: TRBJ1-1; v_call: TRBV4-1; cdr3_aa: ASSQGQGVMNTEAF
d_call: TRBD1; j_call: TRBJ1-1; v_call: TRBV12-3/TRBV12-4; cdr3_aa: ASRITGTGLNTEAF
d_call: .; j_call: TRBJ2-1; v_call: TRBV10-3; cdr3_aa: AMGPGLHYNEQF
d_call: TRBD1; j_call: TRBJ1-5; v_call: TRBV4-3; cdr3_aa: ASSLRTGVNQPQH
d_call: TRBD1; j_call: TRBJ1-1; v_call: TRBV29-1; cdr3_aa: SVYRGSTEAF
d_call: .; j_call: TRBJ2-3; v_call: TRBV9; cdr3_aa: ASSVEGALGDTQY
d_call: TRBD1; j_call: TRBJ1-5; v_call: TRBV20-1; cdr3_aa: SARTVGQGINQPQH
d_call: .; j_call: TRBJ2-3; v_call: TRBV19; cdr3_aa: ASSATGTIAADTQY
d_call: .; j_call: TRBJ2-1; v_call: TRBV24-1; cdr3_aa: ATRDYNEQF